Reported below is one TCR beta chain. The sample belongs to a study of cytotoxic CD8 clonotypes in ibrutinib-treated CLL. V lost 2 bases and J lost 9; bases outside the gene matches: 7. Germline V gives CDR1 SGHTA, CDR2 FQGNSA. There are 15 residues in the CDR3. The repertoire was sequenced with immunoSEQ multiplex PCR; TCRdb's copy has only in-frame clones and lacks some. This sample has fewer than 150,000 clones, with 80% to 90% found just once. The specimen was PBMCs, collected after 24 months of ibrutinib treatment. The V call is TRBV7-2, the J call TRBJ1-6; 7 bases fit TRBD1. The source of this sequence is a human donor with chronic lymphocytic leukemia. The CDR3 here is CASSLNVQGGSPLHF. The CDR3 coding sequence is TGTGCCAGCAGCTTAAATGTGCAGGGGGGTTCACCCCTCCACTTT.